These 24 T cell receptor beta chains share one sample of origin, sequenced in a study of T cell responses to AZD1222 COVID-19 vaccine. TCRdb's copy holds only in-frame clones and misses some; the assay was immunoSEQ multiplex PCR. The table lists more than 60,000 clones, 80% to 90% of them singletons. The source material was peripheral blood, sampled on day 0 of AZD1222 vaccination. These receptors came from an adult in good health.

The CDR3 is CASSPGRSRGTEAFF. The CDR3, as DNA: TGTGCCAGCTCCCCCGGACGGTCCCGAGGGACTGAAGCTTTCTTT. This chain joins TRBV18 and TRBJ1-1; the D is unclear. The CDR3 has 15 amino acids. Trimming cost V 6 bases and J 5 bases, with 19 bases left between them. The germline CDR1 and CDR2 sequences are KGHSH and LQKENI.

The V call is TRBV28, the J call TRBJ2-7, with 11 bases lining up with TRBD2. CDR1 MDHEN and CDR2 SYDVKM come from the germline V gene. This CDR3 region has 16 residues. V was clipped by 4 bases and J by 2 bases; unmatched bases: 7. Here the CDR3 DNA reads TGTGCCAGCAGTTCCTTAGGGACTAGCGGAACCTACGAGCAGTACTTC. Protein product: CASSSLGTSGTYEQYF.

The V call is TRBV15, the J call TRBJ2-1, with D possibly being TRBD1 (5 bases). CDR1 is LNHNV and CDR2 is YYDKDF in the germline V gene (reference sequence). The CDR3 is made up of 13 amino acids. V lost 5 bases and J lost 4, with 9 bases in between. This chain's CDR3 is CATSPPGYNEQFF. The DNA for the CDR3 is TGTGCCACCAGCCCTCCAGGGTACAATGAGCAGTTCTTC.

V gene TRBV3-1 (or the pseudogene TRBV3-2) combines with J gene TRBJ2-7; unclear D gene. The germline V gene encodes CDR1 LGHDT and CDR2 YNNKEL (reference sequence). This CDR3 is 11 amino acids long. V dropped 4 bases and J dropped 6 bases, with 7 bases sitting between them. The CDR3 here is CASSPGREQYF. The DNA for the CDR3 is TGTGCCAGCAGCCCTGGTCGCGAGCAGTACTTC.

This clone was detected only once. The rearrangement joins TRBV15 to TRBJ1-2; D might be TRBD1 (5 bases). V was trimmed by 2 bases and J by 3 bases, leaving 13 bases between them. The CDR3 is 15 residues long. CDR1 is LNHNV and CDR2 is YYDKDF in the germline V gene (reference sequence). CDR3 sequence (DNA): TGTGCCACCAGCAGATTCCGGGACGGAGACTATGGCTACACCTTC. Residues: CATSRFRDGDYGYTF.

CDR3 DNA: TGTGCCAGCAGCTTCAGACTAGCTCCCGGGGAGCTGTTTTTT. This sequence encodes CASSFRLAPGELFF. This chain connects TRBV7-2 to TRBJ2-2; 7 nucleotides line up with TRBD2. The germline gives CDR1 SGHTA, CDR2 FQGNSA. The V segment lost 3 bases and the J segment 6 bases; nucleotides outside the gene matches: 4. The CDR3 extends over 14 amino acids.

This chain uses TRBV6-1 with TRBJ1-2; 7 bases fit TRBD1. CDR1 is MNHNS and CDR2 is SASEGT in the germline V gene. The J segment lost 3 bases and the V segment lost 2 bases, leaving 3 bases of the junction unmatched. The length of the CDR3 is 14 residues. CDR3 bases: TGTGCCAGCAGTGAACAGAGGGGGCACTATGGCTACACCTTC. Residues: CASSEQRGHYGYTF.

The CDR3 loop reads CASRVRVRYEQYF. In DNA, the CDR3 is TGTGCCAGCAGAGTCAGGGTCCGTTACGAGCAGTACTTC. The genes are TRBV2 and TRBJ2-7; tentatively, D is TRBD1 (5 bases). The CDR3 loop spans 13 amino acids. V gave up 6 bases and J gave up 4 bases, with 13 bases separating them. CDR1 SNHLY and CDR2 FYNNEI come from the germline V gene.

This chain connects TRBV28 to TRBJ1-5; D call uncertain. Germline CDR1 MDHEN, CDR2 SYDVKM. The ends were cut back, 7 bases at V and 0 bases at J, with 16 bases in the middle. The CDR3 is made up of 16 amino acids. Here the CDR3 DNA reads TGTGCCAGCACCTATGGGTTAATATATAGCAATCAGCCCCAGCATTTT. Protein product: CASTYGLIYSNQPQHF. The whole variable domain, filled in from reference TRBV28 and TRBJ1-5, reads DVKVTQSSRYLVKRTGEKVFLECVQDMDHENMFWYRQDPGLGLRLIYFSYDVKMKEKGDIPEGYSVSREKKERFSLILESASTNQTSMYLCASTYGLIYSNQPQHFGDGTRLSIL.

The chain couples TRBV7-9 to TRBJ1-2; D perhaps matches TRBD1 (6 bases). The germline gives CDR1 SEHNR, CDR2 FQNEAQ (reference sequence). The CDR3 consists of 12 residues. With 7 bases removed from V and 8 bases from J, the gap between germline ends came to 14 bases. The CDR3 bases are TGTGCCAGCACGCGTAACAGGGAAGGCTACACCTTC. The encoded protein is CASTRNREGYTF.

This sequence joins TRBV4-3 and TRBJ2-1; 10 bases are a match to TRBD2. The CDR3 contains 17 residues. Germline CDR1 LGHNA, CDR2 YSLEER. The J segment lost 6 bases and the V segment lost 0 bases, leaving 8 bases of the junction unmatched. The DNA for the CDR3 is TGCGCCAGCAGCCAAGAGGGACTAGCGAGACTAGGCAATGAGCAGTTCTTC. This codes for CASSQEGLARLGNEQFF.

This chain links TRBV5-8 with TRBJ1-4; tentatively, D is TRBD1 (5 bases). Germline CDR1 and CDR2: SGHTS and YDEGEE. V dropped 2 bases and J dropped 5 bases, with 16 bases sitting between them. CDR3 length equals 16 residues. CDR3 in amino acids: CASSLPGTKKNEKLFF. The CDR3 DNA reads as TGTGCCAGCAGCTTACCCGGGACGAAAAAAAATGAAAAACTGTTTTTT.

V and J are TRBV7-8 and TRBJ1-2; 10 nucleotides match TRBD1. Trimming removed 5 bases from V and 3 bases from J; junction bases left unmatched: 12. The CDR3 contains 17 residues. Germline CDR1 SGHVS, CDR2 FQNEAQ. CDR3: CASSPQWPGTGDYGYTF. DNA for the CDR3: TGTGCCAGCAGCCCCCAATGGCCCGGGACAGGGGACTATGGCTACACCTTC.

This chain connects TRBV28 to TRBJ2-5, with D perhaps matching TRBD2 (5 bases). Germline CDR1 reads MDHEN; CDR2 reads SYDVKM. The CDR3 is made up of 15 amino acids. Between the trimmed V and J ends, which lost 5 bases and 5 bases, there was a span of 18 bases. The CDR3 DNA reads as TGTGCCAGCAGTAGAGGAGGCAGGCTAACGGAGACCCAGTACTTC. It specifies CASSRGGRLTETQYF.

The chain couples TRBV28 to TRBJ2-1; TRBD2 matches at 9 bases. V lost 3 bases, J lost 7 bases, and 7 bases stayed unmatched. CDR3 size: 15 residues. In germline, CDR1 is MDHEN, CDR2 SYDVKM. The chain's CDR3 is CASSLVSGSGNEQFF. CDR3 nucleotide sequence: TGTGCCAGCAGTTTGGTTAGCGGGAGTGGGAATGAGCAGTTCTTC.

This rearrangement joins TRBV15 to TRBJ1-5; D gene ambiguous. V lost 0 bases, J lost 7 bases, and 16 bases lay in between. Germline CDR1 and CDR2: LNHNV and YYDKDF (reference sequence). The CDR3 is made up of 16 amino acids. The CDR3 here is CATSRDRIGEGQPQHF. CDR3 DNA sequence: TGTGCCACCAGCAGAGATCGAATCGGGGAGGGCCAGCCCCAGCATTTT.

The chain carries TRBV19 and TRBJ1-5; D not resolved. Trimming took 6 bases from V and 2 from J, leaving 14 bases between them. The CDR3 sequence is 15 residues long. Germline values: CDR1 LNHDA, CDR2 SQIVND (reference sequence). As DNA, the CDR3 is TGTGCCAGTAGCCACCCAGGTGAGGGCAATCAGCCCCAGCATTTT. It translates to CASSHPGEGNQPQHF.

This rearrangement joins TRBV30 to TRBJ1-5, with D perhaps TRBD1 (6 bases). The CDR3 loop spans 13 amino acids. Germline CDR1 and CDR2: GTSNPN and SVGIG (reference sequence). The germline V and J ends were trimmed by 2 bases and 6 bases, with 11 bases remaining between them. This chain's CDR3 is CAWSRGEGQPQHF. In DNA, the CDR3 is TGTGCCTGGAGTAGGGGGGAAGGTCAGCCCCAGCATTTT.

A single count supports this clone. The chain employs TRBV20-1 and TRBJ2-7; D may correspond to TRBD1 or TRBD2 (5 bases each). Per germline, CDR1 DFQATT and CDR2 SNEGSKA (reference sequence). V was shortened by 3 bases and J by 6 bases, with 15 bases between the two germline ends. The CDR3 sequence is 13 residues long. DNA of the CDR3: TGCAGTGCTAGTTCGGGGCCCCACGGCGAGCAGTACTTC. It yields the protein CSASSGPHGEQYF.

The chain employs TRBV9 and TRBJ2-1; D is possibly TRBD1 (6 bases). The CDR3 consists of 15 residues. Trimming took off 2 bases at V and 6 bases at J, with 15 bases between the two ends. The germline CDR1 and CDR2 sequences are SGDLS and YYNGEE. In nucleotides, the CDR3 is TGTGCCAGCAGCGTGGGGCAGGGGTATAGCAATGAGCAGTTCTTC. Translating it yields CASSVGQGYSNEQFF.

The chain uses TRBV7-2 and TRBJ2-7; TRBD1 aligns across 9 bases. CDR3 length equals 14 residues. Trimming took 4 bases from V and 3 from J; bases not matched to a gene: 4. Germline CDR1 SGHTA, CDR2 FQGNSA. This chain's CDR3 is CASSSPGQGYEQYF. The CDR3 DNA reads TGTGCCAGCAGCTCTCCGGGACAGGGCTACGAGCAGTACTTC.

V and J are TRBV7-9 and TRBJ2-2; 13 nucleotides match TRBD2. Losses at the gene ends were 3 bases for V and 3 bases for J; bases not matched to a gene: 4. The CDR3 covers 17 residues. CDR1 is SEHNR and CDR2 is FQNEAQ in the germline V gene (reference sequence). The CDR3 region is CASSFGLAGVYTGELFF. CDR3 nucleotide sequence: TGTGCCAGCAGCTTCGGACTAGCGGGGGTTTACACCGGGGAGCTGTTTTTT.

This clone showed up just once. V is TRBV13 and J is TRBJ1-1; 9 bases match TRBD1. The V segment lost 3 bases and the J segment 7 bases; nucleotides outside the gene matches: 3. CDR3 size: 13 residues. The germline gives CDR1 PRHDT, CDR2 FYEKMQ (reference sequence). In DNA, the CDR3 is TGTGCCAGCAGCTTTGGACAGGGGATTGAAGCTTTCTTT. This translates into CASSFGQGIEAFF.

The chain has TRBV28 and TRBJ1-2; unclear D gene. V lost 4 bases, J lost 2 bases, and 11 bases lay in between. This CDR3 has 14 amino acids. Germline V lookup: CDR1 MDHEN, CDR2 SYDVKM. This CDR3 is CASSWEGTNYGYTF. The CDR3 coding sequence is TGTGCCAGCAGTTGGGAAGGTACCAACTATGGCTACACCTTC.